Only one count was recorded for the clone carrying this TCR beta chain. No antigen is known for it. Primers included in the PCR were 60 Vbeta and 13 Jbeta primers. The method was immunoSEQ multiplex PCR; TCRdb's version includes in-frame clones alone and lacks a portion of them. The sample holds 100,000 to 150,000 clones; around 72% are singletons and the top ten take approximately 1.7%. The data originate from a study of cytomegalovirus exposure and HLA in healthy donors. Regarding the study as a whole: Some V segments, TRBV6-2 and TRBV6-3 among them, were indistinguishable and were therefore excluded. Investigators reported 150 to 200 TCR beta chains as tied to cytomegalovirus.

Trimming removed 4 bases from V and 5 bases from J; junction bases left unmatched: 13. Per germline, CDR1 SGHRS and CDR2 YFSETQ. The CDR3 consists of 16 residues. The receptor was isolated from a woman in her thirties or forties in good health and CMV-seronegative. The chain couples TRBV5-1 to TRBJ2-5; 8 positions match TRBD1. The sequenced sample was PBMCs. CDR3 in amino acids: CASSPGQVPTLETQYF. The CDR3 coding sequence is TGCGCCAGCAGCCCGGGACAGGTTCCCACCCTGGAGACCCAGTACTTC.